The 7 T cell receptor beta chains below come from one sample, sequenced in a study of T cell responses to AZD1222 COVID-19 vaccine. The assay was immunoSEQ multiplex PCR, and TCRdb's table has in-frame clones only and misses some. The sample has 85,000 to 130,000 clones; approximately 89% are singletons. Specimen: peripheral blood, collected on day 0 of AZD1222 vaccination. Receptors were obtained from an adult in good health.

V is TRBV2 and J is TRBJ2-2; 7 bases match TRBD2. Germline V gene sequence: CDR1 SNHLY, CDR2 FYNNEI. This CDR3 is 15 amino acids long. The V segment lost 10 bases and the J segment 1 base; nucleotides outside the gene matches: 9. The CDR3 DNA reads TGTGCCACTCGGGGGGACTTAGGGAACACCGGGGAGCTGTTTTTT. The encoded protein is CATRGDLGNTGELFF. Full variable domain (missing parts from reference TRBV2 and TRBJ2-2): EPEVTQTPSHQVTQMGQEVILRCVPISNHLYFYWYRQILGQKVEFLVSFYNNEISEKSEIFDDQFSVERPDGSNFTLKIRSTKLEDSAMYFCATRGDLGNTGELFFGEGSRLTVL.

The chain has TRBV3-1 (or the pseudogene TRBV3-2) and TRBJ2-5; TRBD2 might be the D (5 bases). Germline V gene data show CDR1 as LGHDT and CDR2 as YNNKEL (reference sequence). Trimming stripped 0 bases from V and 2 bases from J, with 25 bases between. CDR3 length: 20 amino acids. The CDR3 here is CASSQDLREDWRVRQETQYF. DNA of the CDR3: TGTGCCAGCAGCCAAGATCTGAGAGAGGACTGGAGAGTGAGGCAAGAGACCCAGTACTTC.

DNA for the CDR3: TGTGCCAGCAGTTTAAACCTGTCGGGATCTCACCGAACACCCCTCCACTTT. This sequence encodes CASSLNLSGSHRTPLHF. The chain employs TRBV28 and TRBJ1-6; D unclear. The CDR3 sequence is 17 residues long. Germline lookup yields CDR1 MDHEN and CDR2 SYDVKM. Trimming cost V 2 bases and J 11 bases, with 22 bases left between them. Supplemented by reference TRBV28 and TRBJ1-6, the full variable domain reads DVKVTQSSRYLVKRTGEKVFLECVQDMDHENMFWYRQDPGLGLRLIYFSYDVKMKEKGDIPEGYSVSREKKERFSLILESASTNQTSMYLCASSLNLSGSHRTPLHFGNGTRLTVT.

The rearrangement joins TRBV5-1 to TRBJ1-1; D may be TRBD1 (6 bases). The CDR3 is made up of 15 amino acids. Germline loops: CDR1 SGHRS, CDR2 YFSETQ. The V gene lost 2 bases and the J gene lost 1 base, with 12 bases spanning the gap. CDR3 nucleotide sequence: TGCGCCAGCAGCTTCCGGACAGAACGGAACACTGAAGCTTTCTTT. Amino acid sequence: CASSFRTERNTEAFF.

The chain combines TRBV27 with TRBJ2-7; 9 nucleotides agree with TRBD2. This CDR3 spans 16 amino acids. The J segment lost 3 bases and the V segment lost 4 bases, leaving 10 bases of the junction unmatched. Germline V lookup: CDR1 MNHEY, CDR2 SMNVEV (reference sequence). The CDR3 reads CASSSPRVAGDYEQYF. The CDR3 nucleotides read TGTGCCAGCAGTTCCCCGCGGGTAGCGGGAGACTACGAGCAGTACTTC.

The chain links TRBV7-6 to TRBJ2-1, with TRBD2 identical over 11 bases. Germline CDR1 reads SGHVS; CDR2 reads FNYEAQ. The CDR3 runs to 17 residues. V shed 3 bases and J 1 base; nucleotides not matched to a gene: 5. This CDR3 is CASSFFRTSGSYNEQFF. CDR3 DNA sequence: TGTGCCAGCAGCTTTTTCCGGACTAGCGGGTCCTACAATGAGCAGTTCTTC.

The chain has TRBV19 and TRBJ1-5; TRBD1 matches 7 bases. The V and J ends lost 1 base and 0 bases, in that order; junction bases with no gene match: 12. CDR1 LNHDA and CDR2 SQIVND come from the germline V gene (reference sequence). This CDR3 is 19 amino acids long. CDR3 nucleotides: TGTGCCAGTAGTATAGGAAGAGGGGGCGGTGGATATAGCAATCAGCCCCAGCATTTT. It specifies CASSIGRGGGGYSNQPQHF.